This T cell receptor beta chain was observed in a study of shared clonotypes between healthy human individuals. The assay was immunoSEQ multiplex PCR, and TCRdb's table has in-frame clones only and misses some. The top ten clones hold about 0.13% of a sample with roughly 2.6 million clones, roughly nine tenths of them seen once. As regards this clone: The antigen is undetermined.

V trimming: 6 bases; J trimming: 4 bases; junction bases outside the gene matches: 12. CDR1 is MNHEY and CDR2 is SMNVEV in the germline V gene (reference sequence). The CDR3 sequence is 16 residues long. The study, taken as a whole, reports: When compared with the clonotypes that were shared by all four sorted-subset donors, the non-shared clonotypes turned out to have lower generation probabilities. Between a handful of donors, naive CD4 clonotypes were shared at a level of about 5.3%.

Memory CD4+ cells were the fraction left after CD45RA+ naive selection. Sequencing used naive CD4+ T cells sorted from blood. The subset here: CD45RA+ positively selected. The chain joins TRBV27 to TRBJ2-5; the match to TRBD1 covers 9 bases. The sequence was collected from a man aged 18 to 35 in good health. CDR3 DNA sequence: TGTGCCAGCAGCGCTATACAGGGGGCGCTTACAGAGACCCAGTACTTC. It specifies CASSAIQGALTETQYF.